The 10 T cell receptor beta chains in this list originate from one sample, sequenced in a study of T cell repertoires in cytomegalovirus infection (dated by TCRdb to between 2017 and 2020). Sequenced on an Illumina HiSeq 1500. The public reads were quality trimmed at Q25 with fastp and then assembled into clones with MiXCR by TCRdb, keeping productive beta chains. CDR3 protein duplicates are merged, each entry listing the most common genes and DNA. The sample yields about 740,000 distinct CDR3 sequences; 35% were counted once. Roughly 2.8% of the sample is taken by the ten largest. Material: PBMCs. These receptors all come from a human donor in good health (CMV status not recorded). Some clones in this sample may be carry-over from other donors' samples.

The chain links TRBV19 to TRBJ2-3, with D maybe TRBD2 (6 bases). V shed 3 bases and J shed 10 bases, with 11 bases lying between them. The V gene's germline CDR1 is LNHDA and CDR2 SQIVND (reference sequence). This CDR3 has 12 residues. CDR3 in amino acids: CASSIRRDSQYF. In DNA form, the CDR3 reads TGTGCCAGTAGTATCCGGCGGGACTCGCAGTATTTT.

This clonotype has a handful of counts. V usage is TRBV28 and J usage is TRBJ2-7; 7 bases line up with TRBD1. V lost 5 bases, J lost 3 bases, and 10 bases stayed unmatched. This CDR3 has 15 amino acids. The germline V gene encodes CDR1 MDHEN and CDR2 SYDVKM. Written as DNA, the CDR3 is TGTGCCAGCAGTCCGTACAGGGGAAGAAGCTACGAGCAGTACTTC. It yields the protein CASSPYRGRSYEQYF. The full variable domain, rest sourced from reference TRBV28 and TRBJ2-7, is DVKVTQSSRYLVKRTGEKVFLECVQDMDHENMFWYRQDPGLGLRLIYFSYDVKMKEKGDIPEGYSVSREKKERFSLILESASTNQTSMYLCASSPYRGRSYEQYFGPGTRLTVT.

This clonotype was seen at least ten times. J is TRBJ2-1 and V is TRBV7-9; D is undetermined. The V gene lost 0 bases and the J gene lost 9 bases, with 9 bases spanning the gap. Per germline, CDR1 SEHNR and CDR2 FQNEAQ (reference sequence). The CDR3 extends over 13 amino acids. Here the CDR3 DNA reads TGTGCCAGCAGCTTAGCTGTGGCGACTGAGCAGTTCTTC. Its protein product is CASSLAVATEQFF.

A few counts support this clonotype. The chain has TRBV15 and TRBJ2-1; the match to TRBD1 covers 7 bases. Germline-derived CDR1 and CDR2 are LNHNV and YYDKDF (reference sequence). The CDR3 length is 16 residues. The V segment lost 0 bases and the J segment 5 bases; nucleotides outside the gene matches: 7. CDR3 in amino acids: CATSREIGQAHNEQFF. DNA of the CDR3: TGTGCCACCAGCAGAGAGATTGGACAGGCCCACAATGAGCAGTTCTTC.

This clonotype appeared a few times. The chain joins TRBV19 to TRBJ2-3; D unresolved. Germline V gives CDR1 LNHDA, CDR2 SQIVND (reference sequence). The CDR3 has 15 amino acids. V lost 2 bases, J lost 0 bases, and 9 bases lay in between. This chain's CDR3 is CASSIQAASTDTQYF. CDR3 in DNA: TGTGCCAGTAGTATACAGGCAGCTAGCACAGATACGCAGTATTTT.

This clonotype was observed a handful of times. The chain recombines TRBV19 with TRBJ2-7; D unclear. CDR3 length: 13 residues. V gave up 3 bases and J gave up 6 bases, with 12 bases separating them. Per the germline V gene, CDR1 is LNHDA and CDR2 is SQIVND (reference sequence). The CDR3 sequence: CASSISLAREQYF. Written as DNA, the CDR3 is TGTGCCAGTAGTATTTCCCTGGCCCGCGAGCAGTACTTC.

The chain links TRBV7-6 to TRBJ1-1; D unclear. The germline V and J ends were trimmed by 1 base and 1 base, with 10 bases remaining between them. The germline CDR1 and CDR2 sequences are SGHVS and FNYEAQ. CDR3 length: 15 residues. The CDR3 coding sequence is TGTGCCAGCAGCTTAGTTAGTGACGGGAACACTGAAGCTTTCTTT. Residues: CASSLVSDGNTEAFF.

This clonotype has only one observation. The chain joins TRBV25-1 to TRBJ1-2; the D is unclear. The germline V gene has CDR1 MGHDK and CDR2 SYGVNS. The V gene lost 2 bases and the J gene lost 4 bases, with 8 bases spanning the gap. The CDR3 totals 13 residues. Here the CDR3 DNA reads TGTGCCAGCAGTGAACTCCTCACCTATGGCTACACCTTC. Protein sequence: CASSELLTYGYTF.

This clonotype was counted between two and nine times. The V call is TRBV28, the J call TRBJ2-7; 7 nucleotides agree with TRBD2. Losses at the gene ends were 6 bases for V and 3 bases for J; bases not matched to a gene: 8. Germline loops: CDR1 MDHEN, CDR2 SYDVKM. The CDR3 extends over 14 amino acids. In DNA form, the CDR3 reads TGTGCCAGCAGGACCATTGGGGGGGTCTACGAGCAGTACTTC. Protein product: CASRTIGGVYEQYF.

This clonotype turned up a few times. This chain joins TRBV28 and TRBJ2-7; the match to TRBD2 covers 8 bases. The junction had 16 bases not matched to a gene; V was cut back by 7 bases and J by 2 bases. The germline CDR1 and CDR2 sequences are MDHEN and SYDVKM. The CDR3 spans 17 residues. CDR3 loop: CASTTPRGGTEPYEQYF. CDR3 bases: TGTGCCAGCACTACACCCCGGGGGGGGACCGAGCCCTACGAGCAGTACTTC.